The clone carrying this T cell receptor (beta chain) occurred many times. Its matching antigen is unknown. Sampling of bone marrow took place during active disease in every patient. The data were obtained in a study of read filtering for tumor transcriptome and immune sequencing. Study-level information: IR-seq gave about 3.5 to 11 million TCR reads per sample; RNA-seq gave about 80 to 1,300.

The library was built from about 400 ng RNA with molecular barcoded adaptors for alpha/delta and beta/gamma chains. TCRdb passed the reads through MiXCR, listing each CDR3 protein once. The table has 85,000 or so distinct CDR3 sequences, 9% to 15% seen once. Study-level results: IR-seq and RNA-seq agreed better without single-read clonotypes. The CD138-negative fraction was mixed bone marrow immune cells, not pure T cells.

Looked up from germline, CDR1 is SGHRS and CDR2 is YFSETQ. The CDR3 runs to 17 residues. Between the trimmed V and J ends, which lost 2 bases and 1 base, there was a span of 17 bases. This rearrangement joins TRBV5-1 to TRBJ2-3; D is perhaps TRBD1 or TRBD2 (5 bases each). Source material: a population of CD138-negative cells sorted from bone marrow. This sequence originates from a donor at least 40 years old with multiple myeloma. The CDR3, as DNA: TGCGCCAGCAGCTTCCTAGGGGCGGGCGGTGGCACAGATACGCAGTATTTT. As protein: CASSFLGAGGGTDTQYF.